Listed here is a single T cell receptor (beta chain). Its antigen is undetermined. Clones were read by immunoSEQ multiplex PCR, and TCRdb kept only the in-frame ones, dropping some. The sample has more than 45,000 clones; around three quarters are singletons. The CDR3 totals 14 residues. In germline, CDR1 is MDHEN, CDR2 SYDVKM. V was clipped by 3 bases and J by 6 bases, with 12 bases between them. This record comes from a study of T cells in localized non-small cell lung cancer. General study points: Uninvolved adjacent lung had more T cell clonality than any other tissue, topping tumor. Longer overall survival was linked to higher blood T cell density. Sequencing involved a lone tumor region, leaving heterogeneity possible. In adjacent lung appeared a median about 57 of the top 100 tumor clones.

The chain combines TRBV28 with TRBJ1-5; D is possibly TRBD1 (5 bases). The TCR comes from a man aged 40-75 years with stage I squamous cell lung carcinoma. The sample in question was peripheral blood, obtained before any cancer treatment. DNA for the CDR3: TGTGCCAGCAGTTTCGCAGGGAATGGTCAGCCCCAGCATTTT. Residues: CASSFAGNGQPQHF.